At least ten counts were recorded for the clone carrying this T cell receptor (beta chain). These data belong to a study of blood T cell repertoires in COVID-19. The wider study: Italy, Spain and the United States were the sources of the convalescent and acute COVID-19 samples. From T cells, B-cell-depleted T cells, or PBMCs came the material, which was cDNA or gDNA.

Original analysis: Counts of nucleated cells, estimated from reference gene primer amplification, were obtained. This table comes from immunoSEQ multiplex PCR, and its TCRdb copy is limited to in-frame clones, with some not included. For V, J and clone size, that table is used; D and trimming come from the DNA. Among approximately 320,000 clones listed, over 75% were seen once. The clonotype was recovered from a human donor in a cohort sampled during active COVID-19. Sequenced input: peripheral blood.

The CDR3 protein is CASRWAGTDTQYF. CDR3 bases: TGTGCCAGCAGGTGGGCAGGCACAGATACGCAGTATTTT. This chain connects TRBV6-5 to TRBJ2-3, with D uncertain. From germline, CDR1 is MNHEY and CDR2 SVGAGI. The CDR3 is made up of 13 amino acids. Deletions cut 6 bases from V and 1 base from J, with 8 bases between.